This T cell receptor beta chain originates from a study of blood T cell repertoires in COVID-19. Germline CDR1 reads LGHDT; CDR2 reads YNNKEL (reference sequence). Losses at the gene ends were 4 bases for V and 2 bases for J; bases not matched to a gene: 8. The CDR3 has 16 amino acids. Data came from immunoSEQ multiplex PCR; TCRdb stores just in-frame clones and leaves some out. This sample yields under 150,000 clones, of which approximately 80% are seen a single time; about 9.3% belongs to the top ten. This TCR was sampled from a woman older than 75 in a cohort sampled during active or convalescent COVID-19. What was sequenced was peripheral blood. The V and J genes are TRBV3-1 (or the pseudogene TRBV3-2) and TRBJ1-3; 7 nucleotides line up with TRBD1. The CDR3 is CASSRRQGGTGNTIYF. CDR3 sequence (DNA): TGTGCCAGCAGCCGGCGACAGGGAGGAACTGGAAACACCATATATTTT.